These T cell receptor beta chains were read from a single sample in a study of cytomegalovirus exposure and HLA in healthy donors. Profiled with immunoSEQ multiplex PCR; TCRdb holds only in-frame clones, not every one. This sample has around 130,000 clones, with around three quarters found just once. The sequenced sample was PBMCs. All receptors derive from a man aged 35-49 years in good health and CMV-seronegative. Each CDR3 is given with its conserved first and last residue. D genes are given only for firm matches. Not every row has a clone size; where given, it reads once, few, many or a size class.

D	size	V	J	CDR3	DNA
.	.	TRBV19	TRBJ1-1	CASIARRGQVEAFF	TGTGCCAGTATAGCGCGTCGTGGGCAAGTTGAAGCTTTCTTT
.	once	TRBV29-1	TRBJ2-2	CSVVKRTNTGELFF	TGCAGCGTTGTGAAGCGGACGAACACCGGGGAGCTGTTTTTT
TRBD1	few	TRBV7-9	TRBJ2-3	CASSLGQGKDTQYF	TGTGCCAGCAGCCTCGGACAGGGGAAGGATACGCAGTATTTT
.	.	TRBV18	TRBJ2-1	CASSKVGAGYEQFF	TGTGCCAGCTCAAAGGTGGGGGCAGGCTATGAGCAGTTCTTC
.	.	TRBV11-2	TRBJ2-3	CASSLAYTDTQYF	TGTGCCAGCAGCTTAGCGTACACAGATACGCAGTATTTT
TRBD2	.	TRBV7-2	TRBJ2-3	CASSSQGLATTDTQYF	TGTGCCAGCAGCTCCCAGGGACTAGCGACCACAGATACGCAGTATTTT
.	once	TRBV5-4	TRBJ2-1	CASSSRRGAWWDEQFF	TGTGCCAGCAGCTCACGACGTGGGGCCTGGTGGGATGAGCAGTTCTTC
.	.	TRBV7-9	TRBJ1-5	CASSSNANQPQHF	TGTGCCAGCAGCTCGAACGCGAATCAGCCCCAGCATTTT
TRBD1	.	TRBV14	TRBJ2-7	CASSHDRTGPDEQYF	TGTGCCAGCAGCCATGATAGGACAGGGCCAGACGAGCAGTACTTC
.	.	TRBV27	TRBJ1-6	CASSFAGAGNSPLHF	TGTGCCAGCAGTTTTGCAGGGGCGGGTAATTCACCCCTCCACTTT
TRBD1	once	TRBV28	TRBJ1-4	CASSNRGNTNEKLFF	TGTGCCAGCAGTAACAGGGGGAATACTAATGAAAAACTGTTTTTT
TRBD2	once	TRBV9	TRBJ2-7	CASSAPASGVGYEQYF	TGTGCCAGCAGCGCGCCCGCTAGCGGGGTCGGCTACGAGCAGTACTTC
.	.	TRBV6-5	TRBJ1-2	CASSYLTAPNYGYTF	TGTGCCAGCAGTTACCTCACTGCACCTAACTATGGCTACACCTTC
.	.	TRBV28	TRBJ1-4	CASSPWTEATNEKLFF	TGTGCCAGCAGTCCATGGACAGAAGCAACTAATGAAAAACTGTTTTTT
.	.	TRBV5-4	TRBJ1-5	CASSSGPINQPQHF	TGTGCCAGCAGCTCGGGTCCGATCAATCAGCCCCAGCATTTT
TRBD2	.	TRBV2	TRBJ2-3	CASSLGLAGNSDTQYF	TGTGCCAGCAGTCTGGGACTAGCGGGGAACTCAGATACGCAGTATTTT
TRBD2	.	TRBV27	TRBJ2-2	CASSPSAGGTTGELFF	TGTGCCAGCAGTCCCTCAGCGGGAGGGACGACCGGGGAGCTGTTTTTT
TRBD1	.	TRBV2	TRBJ1-5	CASSRTGDRSNQPQHF	TGTGCCAGCAGCCGGACAGGGGATCGTAGCAATCAGCCCCAGCATTTT
TRBD1	.	TRBV7-2	TRBJ2-7	CASSRDRGYEQYF	TGTGCCAGCTCCAGGGACAGGGGTTACGAGCAGTACTTC
.	few	TRBV5-1	TRBJ2-3	CASSGGRTDTQYF	TGCGCCAGCAGCGGGGGGAGGACAGATACGCAGTATTTT
.	.	TRBV29-1	TRBJ2-2	CSVEATSTGELFF	TGCAGCGTTGAAGCCACAAGTACCGGGGAGCTGTTTTTT
.	.	TRBV5-1	TRBJ2-7	CASSAGLASVEQYF	TGCGCCAGCAGCGCCGGGCTAGCGTCGGTCGAGCAGTACTTC
TRBD1	.	TRBV10-1	TRBJ2-7	CASSVGQGVWEQYF	TGCGCCAGCAGTGTAGGACAGGGTGTTTGGGAGCAGTACTTC
TRBD1	.	TRBV7-2	TRBJ1-4	CASSASPTGEMFF	TGTGCCAGCAGCGCCAGCCCAACAGGGGAGATGTTTTTT
.	.	TRBV2	TRBJ2-1	CATSRVGNEQFF	TGTGCCACCAGCAGGGTAGGCAATGAGCAGTTCTTC
.	once	TRBV5-1	TRBJ1-2	CASSLGQTDGYTF	TGCGCCAGCAGCTTGGGACAGACGGACGGCTACACCTTC
.	.	TRBV6-1	TRBJ2-7	CATGGGPSYEQYF	TGTGCCACCGGAGGGGGCCCTTCCTACGAGCAGTACTTC
.	few	TRBV9	TRBJ2-1	CASSVLGQGINEQFF	TGTGCCAGCAGCGTATTAGGGCAGGGGATAAATGAGCAGTTCTTC
TRBD1	.	TRBV7-6	TRBJ2-5	CASSVDPQGVETQYF	TGTGCCAGCAGCGTAGACCCACAGGGGGTGGAGACCCAGTACTTC
.	.	TRBV4-1	TRBJ2-5	CASSPLRERGIYQETQYF	TGCGCCAGCAGCCCCCTGCGGGAGAGGGGGATCTACCAAGAGACCCAGTACTTC
TRBD1	.	TRBV7-9	TRBJ1-2	CASSPGGGNANYGYTF	TGTGCCAGCAGCCCAGGGGGAGGCAACGCTAACTATGGCTACACCTTC
.	.	TRBV4-2	TRBJ1-6	CASSPPGAANSPLHF	TGTGCCAGCAGCCCCCCTGGGGCTGCTAATTCACCCCTCCACTTT
TRBD2	.	TRBV5-8	TRBJ2-3	CASSLVTSGVVDTQYF	TGTGCCAGCAGCTTGGTGACTAGCGGGGTGGTTGATACGCAGTATTTT
TRBD1	.	TRBV5-1	TRBJ2-1	CASSWNRGINEQFF	TGCGCCAGCAGCTGGAACAGGGGTATCAATGAGCAGTTCTTC
.	.	TRBV11-2	TRBJ2-3	CASSLGRRSTDTQYF	TGTGCCAGCAGCTTGGGCAGGAGGAGCACAGATACGCAGTATTTT
.	.	TRBV19	TRBJ2-4	CASSIPLTGAKNIQYF	TGTGCCAGTAGTATCCCCTTAACGGGAGCTAAAAACATTCAGTACTTC
TRBD1	.	TRBV5-1	TRBJ2-4	CASSLSRGLDIQYF	TGCGCCAGCAGCTTGAGTAGGGGGCTGGACATTCAGTACTTC
.	.	TRBV30	TRBJ1-5	CAWSGGGSKNQPQHF	TGTGCCTGGAGTGGGGGAGGAAGCAAAAATCAGCCCCAGCATTTT
TRBD1	.	TRBV5-4	TRBJ2-1	CASSTGQNYNEQFF	TGTGCCAGCAGCACGGGACAGAACTACAATGAGCAGTTCTTC
TRBD1	few	TRBV9	TRBJ2-1	CASSRTGHEQFF	TGTGCCAGCAGCAGGACAGGGCATGAGCAGTTCTTC
.	.	TRBV6-5	TRBJ2-7	CASSLRGDEQYF	TGTGCCAGCAGCCTCAGGGGGGACGAGCAGTACTTC
.	.	TRBV19	TRBJ2-6	CASKLAGANVLTF	TGTGCCAGTAAGCTAGCCGGGGCCAACGTCCTGACTTTC
.	.	TRBV5-4	TRBJ1-1	CASSLGGQMNTEAFF	TGTGCCAGCAGCCTGGGGGGGCAGATGAACACTGAAGCTTTCTTT
.	once	TRBV30	TRBJ1-4	CAWRDISHREKLFF	TGTGCCTGGAGGGACATCTCCCATCGTGAAAAACTGTTTTTT
.	.	TRBV28	TRBJ2-2	CASSSPEGAFPNTGELFF	TGTGCCAGCAGTTCTCCAGAAGGGGCCTTTCCGAACACCGGGGAGCTGTTTTTT
.	few	TRBV6-1	TRBJ1-5	CASSEGRNQPQHF	TGTGCCAGCAGTGAGGGCAGAAATCAGCCCCAGCATTTT
TRBD2	.	TRBV19	TRBJ2-2	CASSPAGLAGGRRSGELFF	TGTGCCAGTAGTCCCGCAGGACTAGCGGGGGGGCGTAGGTCCGGGGAGCTGTTTTTT
TRBD1	.	TRBV27	TRBJ1-6	CASSPNRGRNSPLHF	TGTGCCAGCAGTCCAAACAGGGGACGGAATTCACCCCTCCACTTT
.	few	TRBV5-6	TRBJ1-3	CASSLKTGIGDTIYF	TGTGCCAGCAGCTTGAAAACCGGGATCGGGGACACCATATATTTT
.	once	TRBV6-5	TRBJ2-7	CASSYSDPAESYEQYF	TGTGCCAGCAGTTACTCGGATCCAGCGGAGTCCTACGAGCAGTACTTC
TRBD1	once	TRBV6-5	TRBJ1-2	CASSRGQGYGYTF	TGTGCCAGCAGCCGCGGACAGGGGTATGGCTACACCTTC
TRBD1	.	TRBV6-1	TRBJ2-6	CASRERIRGPSGANVLTF	TGTGCCAGCAGAGAACGGATCAGGGGGCCCTCTGGGGCCAACGTCCTGACTTTC
.	.	TRBV18	TRBJ2-3	CASSPPGGTDTQYF	TGTGCCAGCTCACCCCCCGGGGGTACAGATACGCAGTATTTT
TRBD2	.	TRBV5-1	TRBJ2-7	CASSLRSGSHEQYF	TGCGCCAGCAGCTTAAGAAGCGGGAGCCACGAGCAGTACTTC
.	.	TRBV6-1	TRBJ2-7	CASSEHEGSYEQYF	TGTGCCAGCAGTGAACACGAGGGTTCCTACGAGCAGTACTTC
.	.	TRBV2	TRBJ1-5	CASSYQGGGQPQHF	TGTGCCAGCAGTTACCAGGGAGGGGGTCAGCCCCAGCATTTT
.	.	TRBV5-1	TRBJ2-3	CASASRPGADTQYF	TGCGCCAGCGCGAGCCGGCCCGGGGCAGATACGCAGTATTTT
.	.	TRBV2	TRBJ2-7	CASSERQGGAYEQYF	TGTGCCAGCAGTGAAAGGCAGGGTGGGGCCTACGAGCAGTACTTC
.	.	TRBV7-6	TRBJ2-5	CASSLDSTGYGETQYF	TGTGCCAGCAGCTTAGATAGTACGGGGTATGGGGAGACCCAGTACTTC
TRBD2	.	TRBV4-2	TRBJ2-2	CASSHRLREAGELFF	TGTGCCAGCAGCCATCGACTGCGGGAGGCCGGGGAGCTGTTTTTT